These 32 T cell receptor beta chains came from one sample sequenced in a study of patients and donors after allogeneic stem cell transplantation. TCRdb fed the RT-PCR reads into MiXCR, producing one record per CDR3 protein. The sample gives over 400,000 distinct CDR3 sequences, 16% of which show up once; roughly 7% is in the top ten. The sample taken for sequencing was blood, either unsorted or a sorted T cell fraction (not recorded which). Every receptor here comes from a human donor who was either an allogeneic HSCT recipient or a stem cell or donor lymphocyte infusion donor (not recorded which). It is not recorded whose cells these are; they may come from a transplant donor.

The chain uses TRBV20-1 and TRBJ2-1, with 7 bases matching TRBD2. Germline V gives CDR1 DFQATT, CDR2 SNEGSKA (reference sequence). V gave up 5 bases and J gave up 3 bases; unmatched junction bases: 10. The CDR3 runs to 15 residues. The CDR3 region has the DNA TGCAGTGCTTATCAAGCGGGGAAGCGCTACAATGAGCAGTTCTTC. Amino acid sequence: CSAYQAGKRYNEQFF.

CDR3 DNA sequence: TGTGCCAGCAGCTTAGCGGACAGAAGAGGGGAGACCCAGTACTTC. Translated: CASSLADRRGETQYF. This chain joins TRBV7-8 and TRBJ2-5; possibly TRBD1 for D (6 bases). CDR3 size: 15 residues. V shed 0 bases and J shed 5 bases, with 13 bases lying between them. Germline V CDR1 and CDR2: SGHVS, FQNEAQ.

This clonotype showed up just a few times. V and J are TRBV5-1 and TRBJ2-5; 9 bases line up with TRBD2. V gave up 5 bases and J gave up 1 base; unmatched junction bases: 9. The CDR3 is 16 residues long. Germline assignment: CDR1 SGHRS and CDR2 YFSETQ. In DNA form, the CDR3 reads TGCGCCAGCAGTCGGCGTTCTAGCGGGGCCCAAGAGACCCAGTACTTC. Its translation: CASSRRSSGAQETQYF.

This clonotype was seen more than once but under ten times. V is TRBV24-1 and J is TRBJ2-7; 13 nucleotides agree with TRBD2. Germline V CDR1 and CDR2: KGHDR, SFDVKD. V lost 4 bases to trimming and J lost 3 bases; unmatched junction nucleotides: 2. There are 15 residues in the CDR3. DNA of the CDR3: TGTGCCACCAGTGACCGGACTAGCGGGAGCTACGAGCAGTACTTC. This encodes CATSDRTSGSYEQYF.

This clonotype turned up a few times. The chain couples TRBV7-9 to TRBJ1-4, with a possible D match to TRBD1 (5 bases). V was shortened by 6 bases and J by 0 bases, with 11 bases between the two germline ends. The germline gives CDR1 SEHNR, CDR2 FQNEAQ (reference sequence). The CDR3 is 15 residues long. CDR3 amino acids: CASRFQGSTNEKLFF. For the CDR3, the DNA is TGTGCCAGCAGGTTCCAGGGCTCAACTAATGAAAAACTGTTTTTT.

This clonotype was counted at least ten times. The chain's CDR3 is CASSPNGPSYNEQFF. CDR3 DNA: TGCGCCAGCAGCCCTAACGGGCCCTCCTACAATGAGCAGTTCTTC. The chain is built from TRBV5-1 and TRBJ2-1; D not resolved. Germline V gives CDR1 SGHRS, CDR2 YFSETQ. Trimming stripped 4 bases from V and 0 bases from J, with 11 bases between. The CDR3 is 15 amino acids.

The chain employs TRBV20-1 and TRBJ1-4, with a possible D match to TRBD1 (5 bases). V lost 1 base, J lost 0 bases, and 9 bases lay in between. This CDR3 has 15 residues. Looked up from germline, CDR1 is DFQATT and CDR2 is SNEGSKA (reference sequence). CDR3 region: CSARGTPTTNEKLFF. The DNA for the CDR3 is TGCAGTGCTAGAGGGACACCTACAACTAATGAAAAACTGTTTTTT.

To note about this clonotype: This may stem from a read error, because a much larger clone lies one nucleotide away. The V and J genes are TRBV4-1 and TRBJ1-1, with TRBD1 as a possible D gene (6 bases). V lost 5 bases to trimming and J lost 4 bases, with 17 bases between them. The CDR3 sequence is 15 residues long. Germline CDR1 reads MGHRA; CDR2 reads YSYEKL. The CDR3 loop reads CASSKAGRGLTEAFF. The DNA of the CDR3 is TGCGCCAGCAGCAAGGCGGGCAGGGGCCTCACTGAAGCTTTCTTT.

CDR3 loop: CASSAGPTNQPQHF. The CDR3 DNA reads as TGTGCCAGCAGTGCGGGACCGACAAATCAGCCCCAGCATTTT. V usage is TRBV12-3 or TRBV12-4 and J usage is TRBJ1-5; D perhaps matches TRBD1 (5 bases). V lost 5 bases to trimming and J lost 4 bases, with 12 bases between them. The CDR3 runs to 14 residues.

This clonotype was picked up a small number of times. The chain carries TRBV2 and TRBJ2-5, with TRBD2 matching 7 bases. Germline-derived CDR1 and CDR2 are SNHLY and FYNNEI. V lost 9 bases and J lost 5; bases outside the gene matches: 12. This CDR3 has 14 residues. The DNA of the CDR3 is TGTGCCAGAACTCCCCCCGGGCGGGGGGAGACCCAGTACTTC. It specifies CARTPPGRGETQYF.

V gene TRBV7-8 combines with J gene TRBJ2-2, with a weak D call TRBD1 (6 bases). The CDR3 covers 15 residues. The ends were cut back, 2 bases at V and 7 bases at J, with 14 bases in the middle. Germline V gene data show CDR1 as SGHVS and CDR2 as FQNEAQ. The CDR3 here is CASSLPRQGIGELFF. As DNA, the CDR3 is TGTGCCAGCAGCTTACCAAGGCAGGGGATCGGGGAGCTGTTTTTT.

This clonotype was observed a handful of times. The J gene is TRBJ2-7, the V gene TRBV20-1; tentative D call: TRBD1 (5 bases). The ends were cut back, 0 bases at V and 5 bases at J, with 17 bases in the middle. Germline CDR1 is DFQATT and CDR2 is SNEGSKA (reference sequence). The CDR3 extends over 15 amino acids. CDR3: CSAREYGARLNEQYF. The DNA for the CDR3 is TGCAGTGCTAGAGAGTATGGGGCGAGGTTAAACGAGCAGTACTTC.

This clonotype was counted many times. This chain uses TRBV6-1 with TRBJ2-3; 8 bases line up with TRBD1. The CDR3 has 14 amino acids. The germline gives CDR1 MNHNS, CDR2 SASEGT. V trimming: 6 bases; J trimming: 5 bases; junction bases outside the gene matches: 7. In DNA, the CDR3 is TGTGCCAGCAGGGGGGACAGGAGGATAGATACGCAGTATTTT. This translates into CASRGDRRIDTQYF.

V and J are TRBV19 and TRBJ1-1, with D possibly TRBD1 on 5 matching bases. Germline V gene data show CDR1 as LNHDA and CDR2 as SQIVND (reference sequence). Trimming took 5 bases from V and 4 from J, leaving 20 bases between them. CDR3 length equals 16 residues. The CDR3 region has the DNA TGTGCCAGTAGTCCAAGACGGGGGGGTACGGGCACTGAAGCTTTCTTT. Translating it yields CASSPRRGGTGTEAFF.

This clonotype came up a few times. J is TRBJ1-5 and V is TRBV3-1; 7 nucleotides align to TRBD1. The CDR3 is 13 residues long. V lost 1 base, J lost 7 bases, and 1 base stayed unmatched. Germline CDR1 reads LGHDT; CDR2 reads YNNKEL (reference sequence). This CDR3 is CASSQGQGQPQHF. The CDR3 DNA reads as TGTGCCAGCAGCCAAGGACAGGGACAGCCCCAGCATTTT.

This clonotype was observed a few times. V is TRBV29-1 and J is TRBJ1-2; maybe TRBD1 (5 bases). This CDR3 region has 13 residues. Germline V CDR1 and CDR2: SQVTM, ANQGSEA. The V and J ends lost 3 bases and 2 bases respectively, with 10 bases between them. CDR3 bases: TGCAGCGTTGACGAGGGACGGAACTATGGCTACACCTTC. Amino acid sequence: CSVDEGRNYGYTF.

The chain uses TRBV24-1 and TRBJ2-5, with 8 bases fitting TRBD1. Germline V lookup: CDR1 KGHDR, CDR2 SFDVKD. The CDR3 has 13 amino acids. Unmatched junction bases numbered 5, after V lost 7 bases and J lost 5 bases. The CDR3 loop is CATRDRGSETQYF. The CDR3 DNA follows: TGTGCCACCAGAGACAGGGGTTCTGAGACCCAGTACTTC.

In this sample, this clonotype turned up a few times. The V and J genes are TRBV15 and TRBJ1-5; D gene uncertain. V was trimmed by 0 bases and J by 0 bases, leaving 9 bases between them. This CDR3 has 16 residues. CDR1 is LNHNV and CDR2 is YYDKDF in the germline V gene (reference sequence). CDR3 protein: CATSRDRVLSNQPQHF. The CDR3 DNA follows: TGTGCCACCAGCAGAGATCGGGTCCTTAGCAATCAGCCCCAGCATTTT.

This chain links TRBV5-4 with TRBJ2-6, with a possible D match to TRBD1 (6 bases). V was shortened by 2 bases and J by 4 bases, with 10 bases between the two germline ends. The CDR3 is 15 residues long. The germline gives CDR1 SGHNT, CDR2 YYREEE (reference sequence). The CDR3 region is CASSFTGLGANVLTF. CDR3 bases: TGTGCCAGCAGCTTTACAGGGCTGGGGGCCAACGTCCTGACTTTC.

V gene TRBV24-1 combines with J gene TRBJ2-7; no clear D gene. The V end lost 0 bases, the J end lost 6 bases, and 8 bases lay between the germline ends. The germline V gene encodes CDR1 KGHDR and CDR2 SFDVKD. The CDR3 is made up of 13 amino acids. The CDR3 region has the DNA TGTGCCACCAGTGATTTGATAGGTACCGAGCAGTACTTC. This encodes CATSDLIGTEQYF.

The CDR3 loop reads CSARRASSYNSPLHF. The CDR3 DNA follows: TGCAGTGCTAGAAGGGCGAGCTCCTATAATTCACCCCTCCACTTT. The rearrangement links TRBV20-1 to TRBJ1-6; D remains ambiguous. CDR3 length: 15 amino acids. Trimming cost V 2 bases and J 0 bases, with 8 bases left between them. The V gene's germline CDR1 is DFQATT and CDR2 SNEGSKA (reference sequence).

V gene TRBV12-3 or TRBV12-4 combines with J gene TRBJ2-7; D call uncertain. The ends were cut back, 1 base at V and 3 bases at J, with 13 bases in the middle. This CDR3 is 15 amino acids long. The CDR3 loop reads CASSLDPGQVYEQYF. The CDR3 DNA reads as TGTGCCAGCAGTTTAGACCCCGGGCAGGTCTACGAGCAGTACTTC.

This clonotype turned up a few times. The V call is TRBV6-5, the J call TRBJ2-3, with D hard to call. The CDR3 has 13 amino acids. Trimming left V 0 bases short and J 4 bases short, with 5 bases between. Germline CDR1 MNHEY, CDR2 SVGAGI. In DNA form, the CDR3 reads TGTGCCAGCAGTTACTCGAGCCCAGATACGCAGTATTTT. It specifies CASSYSSPDTQYF.

This clonotype came up many times. The chain recombines TRBV29-1 with TRBJ2-7, with D possibly matching TRBD1 (6 bases). V lost 7 bases to trimming and J lost 7 bases, with 14 bases between them. CDR1 is SQVTM, CDR2 ANQGSEA, per germline. CDR3 length: 11 residues. The CDR3 DNA reads as TGCAGCGGAAGACAGGCCCAGGAGCAGTACTTC. Encoded protein: CSGRQAQEQYF.

V is TRBV29-1 and J is TRBJ1-2; 8 nucleotides match TRBD1. Germline-derived CDR1 and CDR2 are SQVTM and ANQGSEA. The CDR3 is 11 residues long. The ends lost 3 bases at V and 6 bases at J; junction bases unmatched: 0. The CDR3 nucleotides are TGCAGCGTTGAGGACAGGGATGGCTACACCTTC. It codes for CSVEDRDGYTF.

The rearrangement links TRBV7-8 to TRBJ2-1; D may be TRBD1 (5 bases). The V end was cut by 5 bases, the J end by 7 bases, with 27 bases between. The length of the CDR3 is 18 residues. Germline CDR1 reads SGHVS; CDR2 reads FQNEAQ. Written as DNA, the CDR3 is TGTGCCAGCAGCCTATGGTCCCCGAGGACACCAACAGCAAATGAGCAGTTCTTC. As protein: CASSLWSPRTPTANEQFF.

V is TRBV6-5 and J is TRBJ1-2; D is ambiguous. The CDR3 spans 16 residues. Germline V gene lookup returns CDR1 MNHEY and CDR2 SVGAGI. The ends were cut back, 0 bases at V and 4 bases at J, with 15 bases in the middle. This CDR3 reads CASSYSRFPELYGYTF. In DNA form, the CDR3 reads TGTGCCAGCAGTTACTCGAGGTTCCCAGAACTCTATGGCTACACCTTC.

The chain links TRBV5-5 to TRBJ2-1, with 10 bases that match TRBD1. Germline V gene lookup returns CDR1 SGHKS and CDR2 YYEKEE (reference sequence). The V gene end was trimmed by 4 bases and the J gene end by 5 bases; junction bases not matched to a gene: 6. The CDR3 is 15 residues long. As DNA, the CDR3 is TGTGCCAGCAGCCATCCGGGACAGGGGAACAATGAGCAGTTCTTC. As protein: CASSHPGQGNNEQFF.

This clonotype was seen ten or more times. The chain uses TRBV12-3 or TRBV12-4 and TRBJ2-5, with 9 bases lining up with TRBD2. This CDR3 region has 15 residues. V was clipped by 2 bases and J by 7 bases; unmatched bases: 8. The CDR3 nucleotides read TGTGCCAGCAGTTTACGGGCTAGCGGGACGGCGACCCAGTACTTC. Encoded protein: CASSLRASGTATQYF.

There are a few counts of this clonotype. The chain uses TRBV12-3 or TRBV12-4 and TRBJ1-3; D not resolved. This CDR3 contains 12 residues. Trimming left V 8 bases short and J 4 bases short, with 9 bases between. In nucleotides, the CDR3 is TGTGCCAGCGGCGAAGGAGGAAACACCATATATTTT. Protein product: CASGEGGNTIYF.

There are a few counts of this clonotype. Relative to the germline gene, one junction end is altered; a read error may explain this. This chain connects TRBV4-2 to TRBJ2-7; D remains unclear. The V gene's germline CDR1 is LGHNA and CDR2 YNFKEQ. This CDR3 contains 13 residues. DNA for the CDR3: TGTGCCAGCAGCCAAGATCTGACCGCCCGATCCCACTTC. Translation gives CASSQDLTARSHF.

This chain's CDR3 is CASSTTSRNTGELFF. The CDR3 nucleotides are TGTGCCAGCAGCACGACCAGTCGGAACACCGGGGAGCTGTTTTTT. This sequence joins TRBV7-9 and TRBJ2-2; D not resolved. The CDR3 covers 15 residues. Trimming shortened V by 5 bases and J by 1 base, and 11 bases separated the two germline ends. Germline loops: CDR1 SEHNR, CDR2 FQNEAQ (reference sequence).